This is a list of T cell receptor beta chains from one sample in a study of CD8+ T cells in alopecia areata. Generated by immunoSEQ multiplex PCR, the TCRdb table keeps only in-frame clones and is missing some. The sample lists around 36,000 clones; over 50% were seen once. The sample comprised CD4+ Tregs sorted from blood. The receptor source for this set is a human donor with alopecia areata. CDR3s include the opening cysteine and the closing phenylalanine or tryptophan. A D gene is named only where the DNA matches it firmly. Expanded clones are given a class, and other clones once, few, many or no size at all.

j_gene: TRBJ1-4; v_gene: TRBV11-2; abundance: NA; d_gene: NA; CDR3aa: CASSQTGRTSEKLFF; CDR3nt: TGTGCCAGCAGCCAAACAGGTCGTACTTCCGAAAAACTGTTTTTT
j_gene: TRBJ2-5; v_gene: TRBV7-9; abundance: NA; d_gene: NA; CDR3aa: CASSLNMETQYF; CDR3nt: TGTGCCAGCAGCTTAAATATGGAGACCCAGTACTTC
j_gene: TRBJ2-5; v_gene: TRBV7-2; abundance: NA; d_gene: NA; CDR3aa: CASSFSTGAGETQYF; CDR3nt: TGTGCCAGCAGCTTCTCAACGGGGGCCGGGGAGACCCAGTACTTC
j_gene: TRBJ2-5; v_gene: TRBV2; abundance: NA; d_gene: NA; CDR3aa: CASSVWVGAKLLETQYF; CDR3nt: TGTGCCAGCAGTGTCTGGGTAGGCGCTAAACTTTTAGAGACCCAGTACTTC
j_gene: TRBJ2-5; v_gene: TRBV4-1; abundance: NA; d_gene: NA; CDR3aa: CASSQLHFSETRYF; CDR3nt: TGCGCCAGCAGCCAACTTCATTTTTCTGAGACCCGGTACTTC
j_gene: TRBJ2-1; v_gene: TRBV19; abundance: medium-sized; d_gene: TRBD2; CDR3aa: CASSPGLAGEQFF; CDR3nt: TGTGCCAGTAGCCCCGGACTAGCGGGGGAGCAGTTCTTC
j_gene: TRBJ2-2; v_gene: TRBV10-3; abundance: few; d_gene: NA; CDR3aa: CAISVGRNTGELFF; CDR3nt: TGTGCCATCAGTGTCGGCAGAAACACCGGGGAGCTGTTTTTT
j_gene: TRBJ1-1; v_gene: TRBV4-2; abundance: NA; d_gene: TRBD1; CDR3aa: CASSQDRGNTEAFF; CDR3nt: TGTGCCAGCAGCCAGGACAGGGGGAACACTGAAGCTTTCTTT
j_gene: TRBJ2-7; v_gene: TRBV6-6; abundance: NA; d_gene: TRBD2; CDR3aa: CASGDRGDLSYEQYF; CDR3nt: TGTGCCAGCGGCGATCGGGGGGACCTCTCCTACGAGCAGTACTTC
j_gene: TRBJ1-1; v_gene: TRBV10-1; abundance: few; d_gene: NA; CDR3aa: CASSEGGRNTEAFF; CDR3nt: TGCGCCAGCAGTGAGGGGGGCCGGAACACTGAAGCTTTCTTT
j_gene: TRBJ2-6; v_gene: TRBV4-1; abundance: NA; d_gene: NA; CDR3aa: CASSQPISGANVLTF; CDR3nt: TGCGCCAGCAGCCAACCAATTTCCGGGGCCAACGTCCTGACTTTC
j_gene: TRBJ2-3; v_gene: TRBV19; abundance: few; d_gene: NA; CDR3aa: CASSIGTDTDTQYF; CDR3nt: TGTGCCAGTAGTATCGGAACAGACACAGATACGCAGTATTTT
j_gene: TRBJ2-1; v_gene: TRBV7-2; abundance: NA; d_gene: TRBD2; CDR3aa: CASSLGGRAYNEQFF; CDR3nt: TGTGCCAGCAGCTTAGGTGGGAGGGCGTACAATGAGCAGTTCTTC
j_gene: TRBJ1-2; v_gene: TRBV5-1; abundance: NA; d_gene: TRBD1; CDR3aa: CASSPRGAPYGYTF; CDR3nt: TGCGCCAGCAGCCCCAGGGGGGCACCATATGGCTACACCTTC
j_gene: TRBJ2-7; v_gene: TRBV5-1; abundance: NA; d_gene: NA; CDR3aa: CASSPQGQSGEQYF; CDR3nt: TGCGCCAGCAGCCCCCAGGGGCAGTCGGGCGAGCAGTACTTC
j_gene: TRBJ2-2; v_gene: TRBV30; abundance: NA; d_gene: TRBD1; CDR3aa: CAWETGGRPGELFF; CDR3nt: TGTGCCTGGGAAACAGGGGGCCGCCCCGGGGAGCTGTTTTTT
j_gene: TRBJ2-2; v_gene: TRBV5-1; abundance: few; d_gene: NA; CDR3aa: CASSPVLLRNTGELFF; CDR3nt: TGCGCCAGCAGCCCCGTCCTCCTCCGGAACACCGGGGAGCTGTTTTTT
j_gene: TRBJ2-7; v_gene: TRBV18; abundance: few; d_gene: NA; CDR3aa: CASTGSSYEQYF; CDR3nt: TGTGCCAGCACTGGGTCGTCCTACGAGCAGTACTTC